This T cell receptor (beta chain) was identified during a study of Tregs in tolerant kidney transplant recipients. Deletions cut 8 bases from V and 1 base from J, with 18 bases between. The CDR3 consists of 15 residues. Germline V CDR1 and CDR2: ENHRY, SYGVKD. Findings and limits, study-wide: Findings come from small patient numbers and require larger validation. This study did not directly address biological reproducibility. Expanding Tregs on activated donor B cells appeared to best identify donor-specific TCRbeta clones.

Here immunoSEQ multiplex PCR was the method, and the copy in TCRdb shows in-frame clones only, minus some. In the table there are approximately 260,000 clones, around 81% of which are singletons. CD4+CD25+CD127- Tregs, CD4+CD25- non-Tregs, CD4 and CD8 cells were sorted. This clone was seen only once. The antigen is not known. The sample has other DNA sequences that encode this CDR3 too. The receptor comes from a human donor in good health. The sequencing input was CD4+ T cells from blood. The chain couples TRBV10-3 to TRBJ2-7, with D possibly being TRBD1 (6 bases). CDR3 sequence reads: CAIADRPALSYEQYF. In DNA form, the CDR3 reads TGTGCCATCGCCGACAGGCCGGCGCTTTCCTACGAGCAGTACTTC.